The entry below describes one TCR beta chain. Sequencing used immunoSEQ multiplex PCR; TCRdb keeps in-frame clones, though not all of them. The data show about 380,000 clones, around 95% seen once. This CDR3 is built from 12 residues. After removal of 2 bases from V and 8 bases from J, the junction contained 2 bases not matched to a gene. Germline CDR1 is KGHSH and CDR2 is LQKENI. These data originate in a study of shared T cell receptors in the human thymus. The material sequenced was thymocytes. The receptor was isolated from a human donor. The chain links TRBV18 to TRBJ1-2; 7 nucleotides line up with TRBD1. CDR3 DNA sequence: TGTGCCAGCTCACCAACGACAGGGGGCTACACCTTC. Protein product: CASSPTTGGYTF. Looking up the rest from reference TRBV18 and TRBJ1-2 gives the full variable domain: NAGVMQNPRHLVRRRGQEARLRCSPMKGHSHVYWYRQLPEEGLKFMVYLQKENIIDESGMPKERFSAEFPKEGPSILRIQQVVRGDSAAYFCASSPTTGGYTFGSGTRLTVV.